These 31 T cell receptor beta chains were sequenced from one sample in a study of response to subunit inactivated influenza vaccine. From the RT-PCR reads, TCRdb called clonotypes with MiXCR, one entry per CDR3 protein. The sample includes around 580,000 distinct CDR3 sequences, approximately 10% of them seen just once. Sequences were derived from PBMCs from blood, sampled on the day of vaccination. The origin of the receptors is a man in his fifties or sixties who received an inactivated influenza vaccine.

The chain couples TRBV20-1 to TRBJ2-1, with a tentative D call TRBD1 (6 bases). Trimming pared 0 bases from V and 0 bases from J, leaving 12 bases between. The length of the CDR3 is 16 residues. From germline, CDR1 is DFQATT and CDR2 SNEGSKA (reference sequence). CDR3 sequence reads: CSARDSRTVSYNEQFF. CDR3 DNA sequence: TGCAGTGCTAGAGATTCGCGGACAGTCTCCTACAATGAGCAGTTCTTC.

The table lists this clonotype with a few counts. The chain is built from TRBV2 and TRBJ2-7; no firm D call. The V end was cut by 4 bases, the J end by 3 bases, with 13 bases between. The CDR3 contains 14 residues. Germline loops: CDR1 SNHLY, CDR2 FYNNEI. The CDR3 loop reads CASSVFVRSYEQYF. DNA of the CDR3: TGTGCCAGCAGTGTTTTCGTACGGAGCTACGAGCAGTACTTC.

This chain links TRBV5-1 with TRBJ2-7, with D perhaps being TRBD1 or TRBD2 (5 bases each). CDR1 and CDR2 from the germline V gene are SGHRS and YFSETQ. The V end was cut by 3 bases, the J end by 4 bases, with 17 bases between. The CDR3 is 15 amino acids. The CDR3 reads CASSSHPGQPYEQYF. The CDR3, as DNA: TGCGCCAGCAGCTCCCACCCGGGGCAACCTTACGAGCAGTACTTC.

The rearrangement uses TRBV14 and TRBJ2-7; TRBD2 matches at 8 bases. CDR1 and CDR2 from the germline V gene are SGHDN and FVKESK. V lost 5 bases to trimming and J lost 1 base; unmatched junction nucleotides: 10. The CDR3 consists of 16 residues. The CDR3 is CASSLPGLGFSYEQYF. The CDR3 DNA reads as TGTGCCAGCAGCTTACCGGGACTAGGTTTTTCCTACGAGCAGTACTTC.

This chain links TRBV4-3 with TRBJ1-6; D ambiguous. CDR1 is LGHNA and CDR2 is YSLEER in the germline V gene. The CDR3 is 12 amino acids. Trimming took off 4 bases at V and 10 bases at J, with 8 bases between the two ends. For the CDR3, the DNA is TGCGCCAGCAGCCGTTTAGGGTCACCCCTCCACTTT. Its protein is CASSRLGSPLHF.

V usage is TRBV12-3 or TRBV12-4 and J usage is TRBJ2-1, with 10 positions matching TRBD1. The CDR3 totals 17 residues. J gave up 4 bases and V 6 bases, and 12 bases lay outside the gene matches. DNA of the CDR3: TGTGCCAGCAGCCGGGACAGGGGAACTGCCCGATACAATGAGCAGTTCTTC. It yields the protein CASSRDRGTARYNEQFF.

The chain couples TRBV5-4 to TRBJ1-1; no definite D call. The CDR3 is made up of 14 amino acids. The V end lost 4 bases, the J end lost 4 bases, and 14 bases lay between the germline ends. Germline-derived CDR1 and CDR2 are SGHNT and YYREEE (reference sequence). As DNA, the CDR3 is TGTGCCAGCAGCCCCGCAACGCCCGGCACTGAAGCTTTCTTT. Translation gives CASSPATPGTEAFF.

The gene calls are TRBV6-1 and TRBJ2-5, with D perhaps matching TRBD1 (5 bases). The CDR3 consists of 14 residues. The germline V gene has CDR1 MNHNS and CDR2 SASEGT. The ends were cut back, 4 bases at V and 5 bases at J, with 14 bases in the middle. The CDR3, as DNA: TGTGCCAGCAGTGCACGTAGGGGTAGCGAGACCCAGTACTTC. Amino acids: CASSARRGSETQYF.

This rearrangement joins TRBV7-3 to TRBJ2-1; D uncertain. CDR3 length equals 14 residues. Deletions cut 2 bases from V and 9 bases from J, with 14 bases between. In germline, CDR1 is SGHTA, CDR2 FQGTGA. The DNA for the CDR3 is TGTGCCAGCAGCTTATCCACCCCTGATGGTGAGCAGTTCTTC. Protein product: CASSLSTPDGEQFF.

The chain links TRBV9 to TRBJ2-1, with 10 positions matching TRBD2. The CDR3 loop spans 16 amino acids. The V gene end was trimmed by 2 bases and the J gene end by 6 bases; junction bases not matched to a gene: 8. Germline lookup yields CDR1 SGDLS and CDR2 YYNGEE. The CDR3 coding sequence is TGTGCCAGCAGCGTTACAGCGGGGGGGCGGGTCAATGAGCAGTTCTTC. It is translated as CASSVTAGGRVNEQFF. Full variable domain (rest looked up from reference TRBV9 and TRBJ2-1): DSGVTQTPKHLITATGQRVTLRCSPRSGDLSVYWYQQSLDQGLQFLIQYYNGEERAKGNILERFSAQQFPDLHSELNLSSLELGDSALYFCASSVTAGGRVNEQFFGPGTRLTVL.

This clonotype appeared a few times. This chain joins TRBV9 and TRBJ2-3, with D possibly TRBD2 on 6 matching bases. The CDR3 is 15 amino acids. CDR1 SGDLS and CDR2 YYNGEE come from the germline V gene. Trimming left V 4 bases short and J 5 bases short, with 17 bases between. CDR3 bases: TGTGCCAGCAGCTCAGGGACTGCTGCTGGAGATACGCAGTATTTT. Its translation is CASSSGTAAGDTQYF.

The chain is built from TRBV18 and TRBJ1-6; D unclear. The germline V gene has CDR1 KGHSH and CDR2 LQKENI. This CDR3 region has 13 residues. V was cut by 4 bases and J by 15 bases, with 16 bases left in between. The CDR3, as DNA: TGTGCCAGCTCACGGTCCCAGAATGACATCCTCCACTTT. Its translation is CASSRSQNDILHF.

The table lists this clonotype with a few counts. The CDR3 coding sequence is TGTGCCAGCAGCTCAGGGGGTAAGAGATCCTACGAGCAGTACTTC. Its protein is CASSSGGKRSYEQYF. The chain links TRBV5-6 to TRBJ2-7; 7 nucleotides agree with TRBD1. V shed 3 bases and J 1 base; nucleotides not matched to a gene: 7. The CDR3 contains 15 residues. CDR1 is SGHDT, CDR2 YYEEEE, per germline.

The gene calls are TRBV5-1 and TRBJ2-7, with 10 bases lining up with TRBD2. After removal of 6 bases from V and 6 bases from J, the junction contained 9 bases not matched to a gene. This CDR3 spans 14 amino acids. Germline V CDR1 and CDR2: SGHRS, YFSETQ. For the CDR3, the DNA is TGCGCCAGCACCTACCTCCAGCGGGAGGGCGAGCAGTACTTC. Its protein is CASTYLQREGEQYF.

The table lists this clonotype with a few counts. The CDR3 sequence: CASSQENYGYTF. DNA of the CDR3: TGTGCCAGCAGTCAGGAGAACTATGGCTACACCTTC. The chain recombines TRBV2 with TRBJ1-2; D is ambiguous. The ends were cut back, 5 bases at V and 2 bases at J, with 6 bases in the middle. This CDR3 contains 12 residues. Germline CDR1 reads SNHLY; CDR2 reads FYNNEI.

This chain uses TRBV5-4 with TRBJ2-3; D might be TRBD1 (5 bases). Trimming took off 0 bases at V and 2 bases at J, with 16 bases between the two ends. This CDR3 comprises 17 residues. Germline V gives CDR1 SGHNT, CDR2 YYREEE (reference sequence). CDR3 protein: CASSLAVTGPNTDTQYF. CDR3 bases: TGTGCCAGCAGCTTGGCCGTCACAGGTCCTAACACAGATACGCAGTATTTT.

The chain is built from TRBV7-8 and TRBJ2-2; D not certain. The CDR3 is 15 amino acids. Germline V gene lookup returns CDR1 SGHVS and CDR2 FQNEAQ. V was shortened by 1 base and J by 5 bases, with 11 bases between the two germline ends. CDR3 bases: TGTGCCAGCAGCTTAGGGCCTAGAAAAACCGGGGAGCTGTTTTTT. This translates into CASSLGPRKTGELFF.

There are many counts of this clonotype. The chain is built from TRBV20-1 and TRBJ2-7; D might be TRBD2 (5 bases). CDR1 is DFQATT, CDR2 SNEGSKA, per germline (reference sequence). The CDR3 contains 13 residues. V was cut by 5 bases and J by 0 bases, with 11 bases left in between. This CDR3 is CSASRGSSYEQYF. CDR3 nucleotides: TGCAGTGCTTCCCGAGGGAGCTCCTACGAGCAGTACTTC.

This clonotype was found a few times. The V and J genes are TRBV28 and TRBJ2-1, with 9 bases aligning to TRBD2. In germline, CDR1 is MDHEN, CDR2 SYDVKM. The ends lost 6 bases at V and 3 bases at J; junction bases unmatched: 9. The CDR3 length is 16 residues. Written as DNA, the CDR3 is TGTGCCAGCAGACCTATGACTAGCGGATTCTACAATGAGCAGTTCTTC. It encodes CASRPMTSGFYNEQFF.

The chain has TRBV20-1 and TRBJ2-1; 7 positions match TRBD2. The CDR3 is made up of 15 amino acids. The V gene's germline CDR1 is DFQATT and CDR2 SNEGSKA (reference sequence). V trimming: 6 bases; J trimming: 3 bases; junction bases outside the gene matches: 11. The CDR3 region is CSAQEIQRGYNEQFF. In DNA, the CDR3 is TGCAGTGCCCAAGAGATCCAGCGGGGCTACAATGAGCAGTTCTTC.

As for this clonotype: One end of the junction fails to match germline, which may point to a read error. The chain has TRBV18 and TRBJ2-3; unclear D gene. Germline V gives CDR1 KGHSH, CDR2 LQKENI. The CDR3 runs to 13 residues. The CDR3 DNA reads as TGTGCCTGCTCACCAAGCAGGTCAGATACGCAGTATTTT. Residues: CACSPSRSDTQYF.

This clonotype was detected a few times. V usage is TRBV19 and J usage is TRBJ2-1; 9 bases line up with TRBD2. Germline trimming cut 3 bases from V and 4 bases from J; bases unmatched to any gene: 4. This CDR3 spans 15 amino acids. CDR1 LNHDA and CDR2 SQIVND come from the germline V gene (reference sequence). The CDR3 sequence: CASSMATSGYNEQFF. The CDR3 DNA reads TGTGCCAGTAGTATGGCAACTAGCGGGTACAATGAGCAGTTCTTC.

The CDR3 DNA sequence: TGTGCCAGCAGCTTGGGGCAACGGAACACAGATACGCAGTATTTT. Its translation: CASSLGQRNTDTQYF. The chain recombines TRBV7-7 with TRBJ2-3, with TRBD1 as a possible D gene (5 bases). This CDR3 region has 15 residues. V lost 3 bases to trimming and J lost 2 bases, with 12 bases between them. Germline V gene lookup returns CDR1 SSHAT and CDR2 FNYEAQ (reference sequence). Together with reference TRBV7-7 and TRBJ2-3, the CDR3 gives the full variable domain: GAGVSQSPRYKVTKRGQDVTLRCDPISSHATLYWYQQALGQGPEFLTYFNYEAQPDKSGLPSDRFSAERPEGSISTLTIQRTEQRDSAMYRCASSLGQRNTDTQYFGPGTRLTVL.

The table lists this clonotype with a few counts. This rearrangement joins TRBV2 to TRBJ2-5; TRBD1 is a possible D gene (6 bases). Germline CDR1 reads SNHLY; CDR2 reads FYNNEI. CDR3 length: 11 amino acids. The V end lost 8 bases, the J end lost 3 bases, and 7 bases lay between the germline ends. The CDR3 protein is CASGQKETQYF. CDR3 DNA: TGTGCCAGCGGACAGAAAGAGACCCAGTACTTC.

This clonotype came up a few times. The CDR3 DNA reads TGTGCCAGCTCGACAGGACAAGAGACCCAGTACTTC. This encodes CASSTGQETQYF. The chain carries TRBV7-9 and TRBJ2-5, with a tentative D call TRBD1 (6 bases). Germline V gene data show CDR1 as SEHNR and CDR2 as FQNEAQ (reference sequence). CDR3 length equals 12 residues. V was pared by 8 bases and J by 2 bases, with 9 bases between.

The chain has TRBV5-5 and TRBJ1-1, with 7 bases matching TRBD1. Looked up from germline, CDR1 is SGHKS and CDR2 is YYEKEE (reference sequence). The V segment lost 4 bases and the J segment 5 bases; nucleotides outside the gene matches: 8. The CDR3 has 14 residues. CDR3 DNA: TGTGCCAGCAGCCGTCAGGGGGTGGAGACTGAAGCTTTCTTT. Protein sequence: CASSRQGVETEAFF.

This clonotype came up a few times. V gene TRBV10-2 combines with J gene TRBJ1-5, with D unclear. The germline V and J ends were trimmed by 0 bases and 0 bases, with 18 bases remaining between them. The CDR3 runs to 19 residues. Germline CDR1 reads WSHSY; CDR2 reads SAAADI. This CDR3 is CASSESWRQRQNSNQPQHF. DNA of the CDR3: TGCGCCAGCAGTGAGTCTTGGAGACAAAGGCAAAATAGCAATCAGCCCCAGCATTTT.

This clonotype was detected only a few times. The DNA for the CDR3 is TGTGCCAGCAGCGGACAGGGTCACGGCTTCGAGCAGTACTTC. It specifies CASSGQGHGFEQYF. The chain couples TRBV14 to TRBJ2-7, with TRBD1 identical over 8 bases. V lost 5 bases and J lost 6; bases outside the gene matches: 9. Looked up from germline, CDR1 is SGHDN and CDR2 is FVKESK. The CDR3 sequence is 14 residues long.

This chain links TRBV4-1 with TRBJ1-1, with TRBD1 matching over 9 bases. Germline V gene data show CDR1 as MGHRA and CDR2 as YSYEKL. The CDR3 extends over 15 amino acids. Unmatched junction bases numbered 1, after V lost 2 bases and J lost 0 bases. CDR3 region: CASSQRQGVNTEAFF. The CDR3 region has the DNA TGCGCCAGCAGCCAAAGACAGGGGGTGAACACTGAAGCTTTCTTT.

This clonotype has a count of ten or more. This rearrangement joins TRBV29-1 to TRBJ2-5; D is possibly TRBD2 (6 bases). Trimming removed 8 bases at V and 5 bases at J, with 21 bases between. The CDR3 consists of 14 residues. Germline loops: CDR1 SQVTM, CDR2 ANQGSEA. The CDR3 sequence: CSTNGGGVRETQYF. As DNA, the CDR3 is TGCAGCACCAACGGAGGAGGGGTGCGGGAGACCCAGTACTTC.

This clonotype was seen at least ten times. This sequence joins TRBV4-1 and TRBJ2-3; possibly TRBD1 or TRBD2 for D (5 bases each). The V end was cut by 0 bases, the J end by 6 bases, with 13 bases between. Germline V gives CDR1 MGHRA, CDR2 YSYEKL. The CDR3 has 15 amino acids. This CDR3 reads CASSQDGTASDTQYF. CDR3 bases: TGCGCCAGCAGCCAAGATGGGACCGCGTCGGATACGCAGTATTTT.